This TCR beta chain came from a study of blood T cells in healthy people across ages. The V end lost 6 bases, the J end lost 2 bases, and 14 bases lay between the germline ends. Germline values: CDR1 SGHTA, CDR2 FQGNSA. The length of the CDR3 is 15 residues. Notes on the study in general: When one million T cells were used, diversity estimates were thought to be underestimates. While age rose, TCR beta diversity per million T cells dropped in a roughly linear way.

The total RNA that was extracted per sample amounted to at least 5.5 micrograms. About this clonotype: Its antigen is still unknown.

Then a second PCR, running about 6 to 11 cycles, was carried out with a sample-barcoded 5' primer and a J-beta primer mix. TCRdb reanalysed the 5' RACE reads using MiXCR and keeps one entry per CDR3 protein. The profile shows around 820,000 distinct CDR3 sequences, roughly 25% of them singletons. These data were likewise used in another study, on T cells of mothers and their children. That publication notes: It was related mother-child pairs that showed slightly higher overlap than unrelated pairs, without reaching significance.

Sequenced input: blood. The clonotype was recovered from a boy between 10 and 17 years old in good health. The chain recombines TRBV7-2 with TRBJ2-4; D is possibly TRBD2 (7 bases). The CDR3 bases are TGTGCCAGCAGGGTGGGGGGGGCTTCCAAAAACATTCAGTACTTC. Its translation is CASRVGGASKNIQYF.